The rows below give T cell receptor beta chains drawn from one sample of a study of T cells in Graves' hyperthyroidism and ophthalmopathy. A single record per CDR3 protein comes from TCRdb applying MiXCR to the multiplex PCR reads. Among approximately 600,000 distinct CDR3 sequences listed, 13% to 15% were seen once. The sequenced sample was blood. These receptors originate from a woman younger than 35 with Graves' ophthalmopathy. The CDR3 runs from the conserved cysteine through the conserved F or W. Fields, in order: D gene, clone size, V gene, J gene, CDR3 DNA, CDR3 protein. The D gene is left open where the match is weak. Size is omitted from some rows. Given values are once, few, many or a class for expanded clones.

d_gene: NA; abundance: NA; v_gene: TRBV27; j_gene: TRBJ2-7; CDR3nt: TGTGCCACAGGGGCGGGGGTCCTCTCCTACGAGCAGTACTTC; CDR3aa: CATGAGVLSYEQYF
d_gene: NA; abundance: few; v_gene: TRBV12-5; j_gene: TRBJ1-4; CDR3nt: TGTGCTAGTGGTTTCTTCATTGGGGGGTCAGATGAAAAACTGTTTTTT; CDR3aa: CASGFFIGGSDEKLFF
d_gene: NA; abundance: many; v_gene: TRBV30; j_gene: TRBJ2-1; CDR3nt: TGTGCCTGGGGTAGGGGGGATGAGCAGTTCTTC; CDR3aa: CAWGRGDEQFF
d_gene: NA; abundance: many; v_gene: TRBV28; j_gene: TRBJ2-5; CDR3nt: TGTGCCAGCAGTTTGTTTTCGACGGCCCAGTACTTC; CDR3aa: CASSLFSTAQYF
d_gene: NA; abundance: many; v_gene: TRBV29-1; j_gene: TRBJ1-1; CDR3nt: TGCAGCGTGGAAACAGGGAGCTTGGATGAAGCTTTCTTT; CDR3aa: CSVETGSLDEAFF
d_gene: NA; abundance: few; v_gene: TRBV20-1; j_gene: TRBJ2-1; CDR3nt: TGCAGTGCTAGCTCAGCGGAGCAGAGCTCCTACAATGAGCAGTTCTTC; CDR3aa: CSASSAEQSSYNEQFF
d_gene: NA; abundance: many; v_gene: TRBV5-5; j_gene: TRBJ2-7; CDR3nt: TGTGCCAGCAGCTTGGCCGTCGGGAGCTCCTACGAGCAGTACTTC; CDR3aa: CASSLAVGSSYEQYF
d_gene: TRBD1; abundance: many; v_gene: TRBV28; j_gene: TRBJ1-2; CDR3nt: TGTGCCAGCAGTAAAAGGGACAGGGGTGACTATGGCTACACCTTC; CDR3aa: CASSKRDRGDYGYTF
d_gene: NA; abundance: NA; v_gene: TRBV9; j_gene: TRBJ2-4; CDR3nt: TGTGCCAGCAGCCCGGGGGACTTAGCCAAAAACATTCAGTACTTC; CDR3aa: CASSPGDLAKNIQYF
d_gene: TRBD1; abundance: NA; v_gene: TRBV24-1; j_gene: TRBJ1-1; CDR3nt: TGTGCCACCAGTGAACGGGACAGGGGGAACACTGAAGCTTTCTTT; CDR3aa: CATSERDRGNTEAFF
d_gene: TRBD2; abundance: many; v_gene: TRBV19; j_gene: TRBJ2-1; CDR3nt: TGTGCCAGTGGGCGAGACGCTAGCGGGAGTTGGTCCCGCCAGTTCTTC; CDR3aa: CASGRDASGSWSRQFF
d_gene: NA; abundance: NA; v_gene: TRBV27; j_gene: TRBJ2-1; CDR3nt: TGTGCCAGCGCCCTAGGGGGGGCGGTGTACAATGAGCAGTTCTTC; CDR3aa: CASALGGAVYNEQFF
d_gene: NA; abundance: many; v_gene: TRBV18; j_gene: TRBJ1-5; CDR3nt: TGTGCCAGCTCACCCAGGACGGGAGAATCCCCCCAGCATTTT; CDR3aa: CASSPRTGESPQHF
d_gene: NA; abundance: many; v_gene: TRBV30; j_gene: TRBJ2-1; CDR3nt: TGTGCCTGGAGTGAGGTAGCGAAATACAATGAGCAGTTCTTC; CDR3aa: CAWSEVAKYNEQFF